The 17 T cell receptor beta chains presented below share a single source sample, sequenced in a study of vaccination and CD4 T cells after COVID-19. No antigen has been assigned to these receptors. Treatment given: 10-day PBMC culture with coronavirus spike peptide pools or control peptides (ViraFEST assay). The study sequenced cultured CD4+ T cell DNA using the Oncomine TCR Beta short-read assay. In TCRdb, the PCR reads were re-called with MiXCR into one record per CDR3 protein. The sample gives about 7,300 distinct CDR3 sequences, about 51% of which show up once; 34% is in the top ten. Material: CD4+ T cells from blood, cultured in vitro. All receptors come from a human donor who had recovered from COVID-19.

The gene calls are TRBV6-2 or TRBV6-3 and TRBJ2-3; 7 bases agree with TRBD1. The CDR3 is 14 residues long. Unmatched junction bases numbered 3, after V lost 2 bases and J lost 4 bases. CDR1 and CDR2 (germline): MNHEY, SVGEGT. The CDR3 sequence is CASSYPTGPDTQYF. CDR3 in DNA: TGTGCCAGCAGTTACCCGACAGGGCCAGATACGCAGTATTTT.

The chain recombines TRBV5-4 with TRBJ1-6; no clear D. The CDR3 length is 13 residues. The V end was cut by 4 bases, the J end by 7 bases, with 9 bases between. CDR1 is SGHNT and CDR2 is YYREEE in the germline V gene (reference sequence). In nucleotides, the CDR3 is TGTGCCAGCAGCCGGACGGACAATTCACCCCTCCACTTT. This gives the protein CASSRTDNSPLHF. Supplemented by reference TRBV5-4 and TRBJ1-6, the full variable domain reads ETGVTQSPTHLIKTRGQQVTLRCSSQSGHNTVSWYQQALGQGPQFIFQYYREEENGRGNFPPRFSGLQFPNYSSELNVNALELDDSALYLCASSRTDNSPLHFGNGTRLTVT.

This clonotype has only one observation. This sequence joins TRBV12-5 and TRBJ2-7, with D possibly being TRBD1 (6 bases). Germline values: CDR1 LGHNT, CDR2 FRNRAP. V lost 6 bases to trimming and J lost 0 bases, with 15 bases between them. This CDR3 spans 15 amino acids. Written as DNA, the CDR3 is TGTGCTAGTGGCCAGGTGGGACATAGCTCCTACGAGCAGTACTTC. Amino acids: CASGQVGHSSYEQYF.

The gene calls are TRBV6-1 and TRBJ2-6; D remains ambiguous. The V gene lost 2 bases and the J gene lost 3 bases, with 11 bases spanning the gap. The CDR3 has 16 residues. Germline CDR1 MNHNS, CDR2 SASEGT. The CDR3 nucleotides read TGTGCCAGCAGTGAATACCAGGAAGTTGGGGCCAACGTCCTGACTTTC. This translates into CASSEYQEVGANVLTF.

The gene calls are TRBV6-1 and TRBJ2-6; a possible D gene is TRBD1 (6 bases). The CDR3 totals 18 residues. Looked up from germline, CDR1 is MNHNS and CDR2 is SASEGT. Trimming took off 7 bases at V and 0 bases at J, with 19 bases between the two ends. CDR3 DNA sequence: TGTGCCAGCACCCGCTCCGGGACACTTTACTCTGGGGCCAACGTCCTGACTTTC. Its translation is CASTRSGTLYSGANVLTF.

The J gene is TRBJ2-3, the V gene TRBV14, with 8 bases fitting TRBD2. The CDR3 sequence is 15 residues long. V trimming: 3 bases; J trimming: 3 bases; junction bases outside the gene matches: 5. CDR1 and CDR2 (germline): SGHDN, FVKESK. CDR3 nucleotide sequence: TGTGCCAGCAGCCAGCGAGCGGGGGTAACAGATACGCAGTATTTT. It yields the protein CASSQRAGVTDTQYF. Variable domain in full (rest from reference TRBV14 and TRBJ2-3): EAGVTQFPSHSVIEKGQTVTLRCDPISGHDNLYWYRRVMGKEIKFLLHFVKESKQDESGMPNNRFLAERTGGTYSTLKVQPAELEDSGVYFCASSQRAGVTDTQYFGPGTRLTVL.

The J gene is TRBJ1-2, the V gene TRBV12-3 or TRBV12-4, with D possibly TRBD1 on 5 matching bases. The CDR3 is 13 residues long. The V gene lost 3 bases and the J gene lost 8 bases, with 13 bases spanning the gap. CDR3 DNA sequence: TGTGCCAGCAGTTTGGGGGACCCCCGGGGCTACACCTTC. Encoded protein: CASSLGDPRGYTF.

This clonotype was detected a few times. V usage is TRBV20-1 and J usage is TRBJ1-1; D ambiguous. The CDR3 length is 14 residues. Trimming removed 3 bases at V and 4 bases at J, with 15 bases between. CDR1 is DFQATT and CDR2 is SNEGSKA in the germline V gene (reference sequence). CDR3 bases: TGCAGTGCTAGGGGGTGGGGTCTTACCACTGAAGCTTTCTTT. Protein sequence: CSARGWGLTTEAFF.

This clonotype was seen more than once but under ten times. The chain couples TRBV7-9 to TRBJ2-2; D may be TRBD2 (6 bases). The CDR3 runs to 13 residues. Germline values: CDR1 SEHNR, CDR2 FQNEAQ (reference sequence). V gave up 5 bases and J gave up 4 bases, with 8 bases separating them. DNA for the CDR3: TGTGCCAGCAGCAAGGAGGGCACCGGGGAGCTGTTTTTT. It translates to CASSKEGTGELFF. The full variable domain, its missing parts supplied by reference TRBV7-9 and TRBJ2-2, is DTGVSQNPRHKITKRGQNVTFRCDPISEHNRLYWYRQTLGQGPEFLTYFQNEAQLEKSRLLSDRFSAERPKGSFSTLEIQRTEQGDSAMYLCASSKEGTGELFFGEGSRLTVL.

The chain carries TRBV7-2 and TRBJ2-5; 7 bases agree with TRBD1. With V trimmed by 5 bases and J by 5 bases, 11 bases remained unmatched. Germline V gives CDR1 SGHTA, CDR2 FQGNSA. CDR3 length: 15 amino acids. The CDR3 DNA is TGTGCCAGCAGCAAGAGGAGAGGGGGCGGTGAGACCCAGTACTTC. This encodes CASSKRRGGGETQYF.

This clonotype was seen only a few times. CDR3 in amino acids: CASSSRKIQMGEAFF. The CDR3 DNA follows: TGTGCCAGCAGCTCGAGAAAGATCCAAATGGGCGAAGCTTTCTTT. The chain employs TRBV11-3 and TRBJ1-1; D is undetermined. The CDR3 loop spans 15 amino acids. V gave up 4 bases and J gave up 8 bases, with 20 bases separating them. Germline loops: CDR1 SGHNT, CDR2 YENEEA.

This clonotype was seen a few times. The junction differs from germline at one of its ends, possibly a read error. The chain uses TRBV10-3 and TRBJ2-1; TRBD2 agrees at 8 bases. The germline CDR1 and CDR2 sequences are ENHRY and SYGVKD. CDR3 length: 12 residues. DNA of the CDR3: TGTGCCATCAGTGGCTCGGGAGGGCCCCCGCTCTTC. It encodes CAISGSGGPPLF.

This clonotype was seen just once. The chain links TRBV18 to TRBJ1-5; TRBD1 aligns across 7 bases. The V segment lost 6 bases and the J segment 0 bases; nucleotides outside the gene matches: 5. CDR3 length: 15 residues. Germline assignment: CDR1 KGHSH and CDR2 LQKENI. The CDR3 loop is CASSLTGNSNQPQHF. The CDR3 DNA is TGTGCCAGCTCCCTGACAGGGAATAGCAATCAGCCCCAGCATTTT.

This clonotype was counted only a few times. The chain couples TRBV20-1 to TRBJ1-2; 7 positions agree with TRBD1. This CDR3 has 16 residues. Germline V gene sequence: CDR1 DFQATT, CDR2 SNEGSKA (reference sequence). V lost 0 bases and J lost 8; bases outside the gene matches: 15. CDR3 bases: TGCAGTGCTAGAGATCCTCGGCTCGGGACAGTTTGGGGCTACACCTTC. Residues: CSARDPRLGTVWGYTF.

V and J are TRBV6-5 and TRBJ1-2, with unresolved D. Germline V lookup: CDR1 MNHEY, CDR2 SVGAGI. This CDR3 spans 15 amino acids. Trimming pared 0 bases from V and 3 bases from J, leaving 11 bases between. DNA of the CDR3: TGTGCCAGCAGTTACTCTAACCGGGTGGACTATGGCTACACCTTC. Its protein is CASSYSNRVDYGYTF.

The V and J genes are TRBV24-1 and TRBJ2-1; D uncertain. CDR1 KGHDR and CDR2 SFDVKD come from the germline V gene. The V end lost 7 bases, the J end lost 12 bases, and 12 bases lay between the germline ends. This CDR3 has 11 amino acids. The CDR3 reads CATRAPGGQFF. The CDR3 nucleotides are TGTGCCACCAGGGCCCCCGGCGGGCAGTTCTTC.

Only a few counts were recorded for this clonotype. The rearrangement joins TRBV20-1 to TRBJ1-6; D not resolved. V lost 6 bases and J lost 8, with 17 bases in between. Germline CDR1 and CDR2: DFQATT and SNEGSKA (reference sequence). The CDR3 spans 14 residues. The CDR3 DNA reads TGCAGTGCCCAGAAGGCAGGTTGGGATTCACCCCTCCACTTT. It is translated as CSAQKAGWDSPLHF.